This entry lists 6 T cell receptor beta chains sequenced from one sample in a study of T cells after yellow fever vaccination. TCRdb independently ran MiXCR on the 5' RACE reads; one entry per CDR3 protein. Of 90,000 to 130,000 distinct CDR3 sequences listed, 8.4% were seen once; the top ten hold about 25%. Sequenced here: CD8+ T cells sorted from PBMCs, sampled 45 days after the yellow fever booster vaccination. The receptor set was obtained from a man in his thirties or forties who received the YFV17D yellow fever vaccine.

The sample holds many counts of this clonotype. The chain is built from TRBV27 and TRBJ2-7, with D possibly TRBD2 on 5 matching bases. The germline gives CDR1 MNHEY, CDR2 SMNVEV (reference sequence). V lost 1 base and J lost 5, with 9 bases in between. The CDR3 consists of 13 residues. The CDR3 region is CASSLWESDEQYF. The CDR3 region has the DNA TGTGCCAGCAGTTTATGGGAGAGCGACGAGCAGTACTTC.

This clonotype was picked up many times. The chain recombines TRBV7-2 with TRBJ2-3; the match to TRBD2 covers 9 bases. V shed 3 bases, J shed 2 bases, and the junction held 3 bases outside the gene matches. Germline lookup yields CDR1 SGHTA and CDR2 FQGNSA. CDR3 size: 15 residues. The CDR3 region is CASSFSGSPTDTQYF. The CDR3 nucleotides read TGTGCCAGCAGCTTTAGCGGGAGCCCCACAGATACGCAGTATTTT. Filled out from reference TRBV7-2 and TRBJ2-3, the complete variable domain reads GAGVSQSPSNKVTEKGKDVELRCDPISGHTALYWYRQSLGQGLEFLIYFQGNSAPDKSGLPSDRFSAERTGGSVSTLTIQRTQQEDSAVYLCASSFSGSPTDTQYFGPGTRLTVL.

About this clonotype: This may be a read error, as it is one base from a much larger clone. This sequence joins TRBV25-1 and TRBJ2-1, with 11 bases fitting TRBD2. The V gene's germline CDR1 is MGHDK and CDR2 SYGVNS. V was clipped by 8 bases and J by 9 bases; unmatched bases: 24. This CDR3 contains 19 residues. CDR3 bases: TGTGCCAGCCCCCATAGTGTTAGCGGGAGGGCCGAGGTCCATATTGAGCAGTTCTTC. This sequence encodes CASPHSVSGRAEVHIEQFF.

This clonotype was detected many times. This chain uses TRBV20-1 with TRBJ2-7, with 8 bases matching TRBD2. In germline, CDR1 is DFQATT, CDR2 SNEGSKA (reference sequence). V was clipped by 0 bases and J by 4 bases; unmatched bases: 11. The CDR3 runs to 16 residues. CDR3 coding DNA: TGCAGTGCTAGAGATCGGAGGGCGACTAGCGCTTACGAGCAGTACTTC. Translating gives CSARDRRATSAYEQYF.

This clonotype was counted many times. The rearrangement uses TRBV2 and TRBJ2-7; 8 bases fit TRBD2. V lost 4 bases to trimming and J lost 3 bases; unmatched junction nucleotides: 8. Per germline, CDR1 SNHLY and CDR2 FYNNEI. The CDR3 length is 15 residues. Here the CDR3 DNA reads TGTGCCAGCAGTGCGACTAGCGAGTTAGTCTACGAGCAGTACTTC. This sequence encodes CASSATSELVYEQYF.

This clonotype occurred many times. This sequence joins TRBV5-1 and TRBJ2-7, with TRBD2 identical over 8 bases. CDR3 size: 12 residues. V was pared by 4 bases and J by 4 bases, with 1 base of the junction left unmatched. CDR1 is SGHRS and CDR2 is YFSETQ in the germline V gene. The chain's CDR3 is CASSAGGYEQYF. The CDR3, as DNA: TGCGCCAGCAGCGCGGGAGGTTACGAGCAGTACTTC.